One and the same sample provided the 20 T cell receptor beta chains below, sequenced in a study of cytomegalovirus exposure and HLA in healthy donors. Both 60 Vbeta primers and 13 Jbeta primers went into the PCR. Sequencing was performed with immunoSEQ multiplex PCR; in TCRdb, only in-frame clones are kept and a portion is missing. The table lists 150,000 or so clones, approximately 80% of them singletons. Sequencing was done on a sample of PBMCs. The receptors were sampled from a male donor in good health and CMV-seronegative.

On this clone: Germline and junction disagree at one end, which may indicate a read error. The rearrangement joins TRBV7-9 to TRBJ1-3, with unresolved D. This CDR3 is built from 15 residues. Germline V gene lookup returns CDR1 SEHNR and CDR2 FQNEAQ (reference sequence). CDR3 DNA sequence: TGTTCCAGCAGCTTCCGCAGATACTCTGGAAACACCATATATTTT. As protein: CSSSFRRYSGNTIYF.

This chain joins TRBV5-4 and TRBJ2-1; the match to TRBD1 covers 7 bases. J gave up 14 bases and V 0 bases, and 5 bases lay outside the gene matches. This CDR3 has 12 residues. Germline CDR1 reads SGHNT; CDR2 reads YYREEE (reference sequence). DNA for the CDR3: TGTGCCAGCAGCTTGGGACAGGGTTCGGAGTTCTTC. Translating it yields CASSLGQGSEFF.

This clone turned up a few times. This chain uses TRBV10-3 with TRBJ2-7, with D tentatively TRBD2 (6 bases). CDR1 and CDR2 from the germline V gene are ENHRY and SYGVKD. Between the trimmed V and J ends, which lost 6 bases and 6 bases, there was a span of 15 bases. CDR3 length: 13 amino acids. DNA of the CDR3: TGTGCCATCAGGTGGGAGGATCGGGGCGAGCAGTACTTC. This translates into CAIRWEDRGEQYF.

The chain carries TRBV15 and TRBJ2-7; D is possibly TRBD1 (6 bases). Germline CDR1 is LNHNV and CDR2 is YYDKDF (reference sequence). Trimming took 1 base from V and 4 from J, leaving 17 bases between them. The CDR3 loop spans 16 amino acids. CDR3 sequence: CATSRGTISRGYEQYF. The CDR3 DNA sequence: TGTGCCACCAGCAGAGGAACCATCTCAAGGGGGTACGAGCAGTACTTC.

V gene TRBV28 combines with J gene TRBJ2-7, with a possible D match to TRBD2 (5 bases). Trimming left V 8 bases short and J 4 bases short, with 18 bases between. This CDR3 has 14 residues. Germline assignment: CDR1 MDHEN and CDR2 SYDVKM. CDR3 region: CASGSGTRTYEQYF. DNA for the CDR3: TGTGCCAGCGGGTCCGGAACTAGAACTTACGAGCAGTACTTC.

The sample holds one count of this clone. The chain has TRBV7-9 and TRBJ1-1; 10 bases map to TRBD1. Germline V gives CDR1 SEHNR, CDR2 FQNEAQ (reference sequence). V was clipped by 5 bases and J by 1 base; unmatched bases: 4. The CDR3 length is 15 residues. This chain's CDR3 is CASSTGTGENTEAFF. CDR3 bases: TGTGCCAGCAGCACCGGGACAGGGGAGAACACTGAAGCTTTCTTT.

The J gene is TRBJ2-5, the V gene TRBV5-4; D is perhaps TRBD1 (6 bases). Germline CDR1 reads SGHNT; CDR2 reads YYREEE (reference sequence). V shed 9 bases and J shed 3 bases, with 15 bases lying between them. The CDR3 extends over 13 amino acids. As DNA, the CDR3 is TGTGCCACCCGACAGGCGGTAGAAGAGACCCAGTACTTC. Translation: CATRQAVEETQYF.

The V gene is TRBV4-2, the J gene TRBJ1-2, with a possible D match to TRBD1 (5 bases). With 0 bases removed from V and 6 bases from J, the gap between germline ends came to 11 bases. CDR1 LGHNA and CDR2 YNFKEQ come from the germline V gene. This CDR3 spans 14 amino acids. The chain's CDR3 is CASSQDSAGNGYTF. The CDR3 bases are TGTGCCAGCAGCCAAGATTCGGCAGGGAATGGCTACACCTTC.

The V gene is TRBV21-1, the J gene TRBJ2-1; the table gives TRBD1 as D, unverified against the DNA. TRBV21-1 is shown as a pseudogene. This CDR3 spans 16 amino acids. The CDR3 is CASSKVGGKARDEQFF. The CDR3 DNA follows: TGTGCCAGCAGCAAAGTAGGGGGTAAGGCGAGGGATGAGCAGTTCTTC.

With respect to this clone: The germline gene is not matched at one end of the junction; a read error may be the cause. Other DNA sequences within the sample encode an identical CDR3. The chain links TRBV10-3 to TRBJ1-2; weak D call: TRBD1 (6 bases). Germline loops: CDR1 ENHRY, CDR2 SYGVKD. The CDR3 is made up of 14 amino acids. The CDR3 region is CAINGEDSNYGYTF. DNA for the CDR3: TGTGCTATCAATGGAGAGGACAGTAACTATGGCTACACCTTC.

The chain carries TRBV2 and TRBJ2-5; a weak D match, TRBD1 (6 bases). Trimming pared 11 bases from V and 1 base from J, leaving 11 bases between. CDR1 SNHLY and CDR2 FYNNEI come from the germline V gene. The CDR3 sequence is 12 residues long. The CDR3 nucleotides read TGTGCCGCTGGGGACACCCAAGAGACCCAGTACTTC. It specifies CAAGDTQETQYF.

The V gene is TRBV12-5, the J gene TRBJ1-2, with TRBD1 matching 7 bases. The V gene's germline CDR1 is LGHNT and CDR2 FRNRAP. The length of the CDR3 is 13 residues. Trimming took 8 bases from V and 2 from J; bases not matched to a gene: 5. CDR3 sequence reads: CASSTGHNYGYTF. The CDR3 nucleotides are TGTGCTAGTTCGACAGGGCACAACTATGGCTACACCTTC.

This clone was seen only a few times. This rearrangement joins TRBV7-9 to TRBJ1-1; the D is unclear. This CDR3 contains 12 residues. Germline-derived CDR1 and CDR2 are SEHNR and FQNEAQ (reference sequence). The V end lost 3 bases, the J end lost 5 bases, and 7 bases lay between the germline ends. The CDR3 is CASSLVRTEAFF. CDR3 in DNA: TGTGCCAGCAGCTTGGTGCGGACTGAAGCTTTCTTT.

J is TRBJ2-5 and V is TRBV14; D unresolved. This CDR3 is 13 amino acids long. The germline CDR1 and CDR2 sequences are SGHDN and FVKESK. With 2 bases removed from V and 5 bases from J, the gap between germline ends came to 9 bases. The CDR3, as DNA: TGTGCCAGCAGCCAAATGAGGAGTGAGACCCAGTACTTC. This translates into CASSQMRSETQYF.

This chain uses TRBV14 with TRBJ2-2, with a weak D call TRBD2 (5 bases). Germline-derived CDR1 and CDR2 are SGHDN and FVKESK. This CDR3 has 14 amino acids. With 4 bases removed from V and 1 base from J, the gap between germline ends came to 7 bases. The CDR3 protein is CASSRTLNTGELFF. CDR3 coding DNA: TGTGCCAGCAGCCGGACTTTGAACACCGGGGAGCTGTTTTTT. Drawing the rest from reference TRBV14 and TRBJ2-2, the complete variable domain is EAGVTQFPSHSVIEKGQTVTLRCDPISGHDNLYWYRRVMGKEIKFLLHFVKESKQDESGMPNNRFLAERTGGTYSTLKVQPAELEDSGVYFCASSRTLNTGELFFGEGSRLTVL.

The chain links TRBV5-1 to TRBJ1-1; 9 bases fit TRBD1. The germline V gene encodes CDR1 SGHRS and CDR2 YFSETQ. With V trimmed by 4 bases and J by 2 bases, 6 bases remained unmatched. This CDR3 spans 15 amino acids. This chain's CDR3 is CASSLRGQGNTEAFF. CDR3 DNA sequence: TGCGCCAGCAGCCTACGGGGACAGGGTAACACTGAAGCTTTCTTT.

The chain combines TRBV6-5 with TRBJ2-7, with D perhaps matching TRBD1 (6 bases). CDR1 is MNHEY and CDR2 is SVGAGI in the germline V gene. CDR3 length: 15 residues. The V end was cut by 6 bases, the J end by 1 base, with 16 bases between. The CDR3, as DNA: TGTGCCAGCAGAAGATTCCGGGACATTTCCTACGAGCAGTACTTC. This sequence encodes CASRRFRDISYEQYF.

This chain links TRBV7-3 with TRBJ1-2; 10 positions agree with TRBD1. Germline CDR1 SGHTA, CDR2 FQGTGA. CDR3 length: 13 amino acids. Trimming removed 4 bases from V and 9 bases from J; junction bases left unmatched: 5. The CDR3 protein is CASSWGQGSRYTF. CDR3 nucleotides: TGTGCCAGCAGCTGGGGACAGGGGTCTCGCTACACCTTC.

V usage is TRBV4-3 and J usage is TRBJ2-1; no clear D gene. The CDR3 runs to 14 residues. Trimming stripped 4 bases from V and 3 bases from J, with 10 bases between. Germline assignment: CDR1 LGHNA and CDR2 YSLEER. The CDR3 protein is CASSLTYNYNEQFF. The DNA for the CDR3 is TGCGCCAGCAGCCTTACATACAACTACAATGAGCAGTTCTTC.

The chain employs TRBV5-4 and TRBJ2-7, with unresolved D. Deletions cut 2 bases from V and 3 bases from J, with 6 bases between. The CDR3 consists of 12 residues. CDR1 and CDR2 (germline): SGHNT, YYREEE (reference sequence). CDR3 DNA: TGTGCCAGCAGCTTTCACGGCTACGAGCAGTACTTC. The encoded protein is CASSFHGYEQYF.